This is a list of T cell receptor beta chains from one sample in a study of regulatory T cells. TCRdb keeps only in-frame clones here, not all; method: immunoSEQ multiplex PCR. The sample includes about 3,300 clones, around 95% of them seen just once. The sequencing sample was made of CD4+ Tregs sorted from blood. The receptors were gathered from a person aged 18 to 35 with CD3G deficiency. Both conserved end residues are part of each CDR3. D genes are given only for firm matches. Some rows have no size entry. The others give once, few or many, or a class for an expanded clone.

V,size,D,J,CDR3,DNA
TRBV7-9,NA,NA,TRBJ2-3,CASSRVSDTQYF,TGTGCCAGCAGCCGGGTGTCAGATACGCAGTATTTT
TRBV19,NA,NA,TRBJ1-6,CASSPANRQASVSPLHF,TGTGCCAGTAGTCCGGCTAATAGACAGGCCTCTGTATCACCCCTCCACTTT
TRBV7-9,NA,TRBD1,TRBJ1-1,CASSRGTDNTEAFF,TGTGCCAGCAGCAGGGGGACAGACAACACTGAAGCTTTCTTT
TRBV7-9,few,TRBD2,TRBJ2-3,CASSRSGHSTDTQYF,TGTGCCAGCAGCCGTAGCGGGCACAGCACAGATACGCAGTATTTT
TRBV19,NA,TRBD2,TRBJ2-7,CASSKRPGLAGEYEQYF,TGTGCCAGTAGTAAACGCCCGGGACTAGCGGGAGAGTACGAGCAGTACTTC
TRBV6-6,NA,TRBD1,TRBJ2-7,CASSYPGQGVYEQYF,TGTGCCAGCAGTTATCCCGGGCAGGGGGTCTACGAGCAGTACTTC
TRBV28,NA,NA,TRBJ2-6,CASSGGETQSRANVLTF,TGTGCCAGCAGTGGGGGTGAGACACAAAGTCGGGCCAACGTCCTGACTTTC
TRBV28,NA,TRBD1,TRBJ2-2,CAASTTGGPTGELFF,TGTGCTGCGAGTACTACAGGGGGCCCCACCGGGGAGCTGTTTTTT
TRBV2,NA,TRBD1,TRBJ1-4,CASGRGSGNEKLFF,TGTGCCAGTGGCAGGGGGTCGGGTAATGAAAAACTGTTTTTT
TRBV5-1,NA,NA,TRBJ1-2,CASSLEGPAIYGYTF,TGCGCCAGCAGCTTGGAGGGGCCCGCGATTTATGGCTACACCTTC
TRBV6-1,NA,NA,TRBJ1-1,CASSEPGRDTEAFF,TGTGCCAGCAGTGAACCCGGCAGAGACACTGAAGCTTTCTTT
TRBV7-9,NA,NA,TRBJ2-1,CASSFSVLGEQFF,TGTGCCAGCAGCTTCTCAGTTCTGGGTGAGCAGTTCTTC
TRBV5-1,NA,NA,TRBJ2-1,CASSPNTAGASYNEQFF,TGCGCCAGCAGCCCCAATACGGCGGGGGCCTCCTACAATGAGCAGTTCTTC
TRBV4-1,NA,NA,TRBJ2-7,CASSQEWDLGTRSLYEQYF,TGCGCCAGCAGCCAAGAGTGGGATCTCGGGACGCGGAGCCTCTACGAGCAGTACTTC
TRBV6-1,NA,TRBD1,TRBJ2-6,CASSDRGWSGANVLTF,TGTGCCAGCAGTGACAGGGGGTGGTCTGGGGCCAACGTCCTGACTTTC
TRBV5-1,NA,NA,TRBJ2-2,CASSSDIGSNTGELFF,TGCGCCAGCAGCTCGGACATCGGATCGAACACCGGGGAGCTGTTTTTT
TRBV19,NA,TRBD2,TRBJ2-3,CASIPRGVTDTQYF,TGTGCCAGTATCCCACGGGGGGTCACAGATACGCAGTATTTT
TRBV5-1,NA,NA,TRBJ2-1,CASSLFGINEQFF,TGCGCCAGCAGCTTGTTTGGGATCAATGAGCAGTTCTTC
TRBV5-1,once,NA,TRBJ2-5,CASSLGFGEETQYF,TGCGCCAGCAGCTTGGGTTTCGGGGAAGAGACCCAGTACTTC
TRBV5-1,NA,NA,TRBJ2-3,CASSLTRPSTDTQYF,TGCGCCAGCAGCTTGACTAGGCCCAGCACAGATACGCAGTATTTT
TRBV13,NA,TRBD2,TRBJ2-3,CASARGGEMGTDTQYF,TGTGCCAGCGCCCGGGGGGGGGAGATGGGCACAGATACGCAGTATTTT
TRBV6-6,NA,NA,TRBJ2-2,CASSTRTGELFF,TGTGCCAGCAGTACTAGGACCGGGGAGCTGTTTTTT
TRBV28,NA,NA,TRBJ1-5,CASRQGYSNQPQHF,TGTGCCAGCAGGCAGGGTTATAGCAATCAGCCCCAGCATTTT
TRBV10-2,NA,NA,TRBJ1-1,CASSVTRRPGTEAFF,TGCGCCAGCAGTGTTACTCGGAGGCCTGGAACTGAAGCTTTCTTT
TRBV12-2,NA,NA,TRBJ2-5,CASRLGEPAVETQYF,TGTGCAAGTCGCTTAGGAGAGCCGGCGGTGGAGACCCAGTACTTC
TRBV12-5,once,TRBD2,TRBJ2-3,CASGPGLAGYTDTQYF,TGTGCTAGTGGGCCGGGACTAGCGGGGTACACAGATACGCAGTATTTT
TRBV6-1,NA,TRBD1,TRBJ1-2,CASSVPTQGQSYGYTF,TGTGCCAGCAGTGTTCCAACACAGGGACAGTCATATGGCTACACCTTC
TRBV28,NA,NA,TRBJ1-5,CASSSRTVFSNQPQHF,TGTGCCAGCAGTTCCCGGACAGTCTTTAGCAATCAGCCCCAGCATTTT
TRBV19,NA,NA,TRBJ2-2,CASSIPTGSATGELFF,TGTGCCAGTAGTATCCCAACAGGGTCTGCGACCGGGGAGCTGTTTTTT
TRBV7-9,once,NA,TRBJ2-2,CASNFHTGELFF,TGTGCCAGCAATTTTCACACCGGGGAGCTGTTTTTT
TRBV5-1,NA,NA,TRBJ1-1,CASSLVGTEAFF,TGCGCCAGCAGCTTGGTAGGGACTGAAGCTTTCTTT
TRBV19,NA,TRBD2,TRBJ2-1,CASSFRASGKHEQFF,TGTGCCAGTAGTTTTAGGGCTAGCGGGAAGCATGAGCAGTTCTTC
TRBV28,NA,NA,TRBJ1-5,CASSLTVGGGAAWRPQHF,TGTGCCAGCAGTTTAACCGTTGGAGGGGGGGCGGCTTGGCGGCCCCAGCATTTT
TRBV28,NA,TRBD2,TRBJ2-3,CASSHTLAGLTDTQYF,TGTGCCAGCAGTCACACACTAGCGGGTCTCACAGATACGCAGTATTTT
TRBV5-1,NA,NA,TRBJ2-7,CASSLGGESYYEQYF,TGCGCCAGCAGCTTGGGTGGAGAAAGTTATTACGAGCAGTACTTC
TRBV5-1,NA,TRBD2,TRBJ2-2,CASRVGLAESGELFF,TGCGCCAGCAGGGTTGGACTAGCGGAAAGCGGGGAGCTGTTTTTT
TRBV9,NA,NA,TRBJ2-6,CASSVGGRGANVLTF,TGTGCCAGCAGCGTAGGAGGAAGGGGGGCCAACGTCCTGACTTTC
TRBV28,NA,TRBD1,TRBJ2-5,CASSGTGSTQYF,TGTGCCAGCAGTGGGACAGGGTCGACCCAGTACTTC
TRBV19,NA,NA,TRBJ1-2,CASSRPGPRVNGYTF,TGTGCCAGTAGTCGCCCGGGCCCTAGGGTCAATGGCTACACCTTC
TRBV6-1,NA,TRBD1,TRBJ1-5,CASSELPKGQVGGNQPQHF,TGTGCCAGCAGTGAATTACCAAAGGGACAGGTGGGGGGTAATCAGCCCCAGCATTTT
TRBV4-3,NA,NA,TRBJ2-1,CASSQEAFSSYNEQFF,TGCGCCAGCAGCCAAGAGGCCTTTAGCTCCTACAATGAGCAGTTCTTC
TRBV7-2,NA,NA,TRBJ2-3,CASSYRTWPDTQYF,TGTGCCAGCAGCTACCGGACTTGGCCAGATACGCAGTATTTT
TRBV5-1,NA,NA,TRBJ2-1,CASSLPTAYNEQFF,TGCGCCAGCAGCTTACCAACGGCGTACAATGAGCAGTTCTTC
TRBV28,NA,TRBD2,TRBJ2-7,CASTTSEWPGKQYF,TGTGCCAGCACCACTAGCGAGTGGCCTGGCAAGCAGTACTTC
TRBV5-1,NA,TRBD2,TRBJ2-5,CASSPSGRGWETQYF,TGCGCCAGCAGCCCTAGCGGGAGAGGCTGGGAGACCCAGTACTTC
TRBV7-7,once,TRBD1,TRBJ2-2,CASSSRQGMITGELFF,TGTGCCAGCAGCTCTAGACAGGGGATGATCACCGGGGAGCTGTTTTTT
TRBV19,NA,NA,TRBJ2-1,CASSPGTYYNEQFF,TGTGCCAGTAGTCCCGGGACATACTACAATGAGCAGTTCTTC
TRBV6-1,NA,NA,TRBJ1-3,CASSEGTGSGNTIYF,TGTGCCAGCAGTGAGGGGACGGGCTCTGGAAACACCATATATTTT
TRBV29-1,NA,NA,TRBJ2-4,CSVEAEAKNIQYF,TGCAGCGTTGAAGCGGAAGCCAAAAACATTCAGTACTTC
TRBV7-9,NA,NA,TRBJ2-5,CASSSHDTYQETQYF,TGTGCCAGCAGCTCCCATGACACTTACCAAGAGACCCAGTACTTC
TRBV27,NA,TRBD2,TRBJ2-5,CASSRGRGARETQYF,TGTGCCAGCAGCCGCGGGAGGGGGGCAAGAGAGACCCAGTACTTC
TRBV5-1,NA,NA,TRBJ1-2,CASSPWSNYGYTF,TGCGCCAGCAGCCCCTGGTCTAACTATGGCTACACCTTC
TRBV5-1,NA,TRBD2,TRBJ2-2,CASSLGTSPTGELFF,TGCGCCAGCAGCCTCGGGACTAGTCCAACCGGGGAGCTGTTTTTT
TRBV7-8,once,NA,TRBJ1-6,CASSRGVGNSPLHF,TGTGCCAGCAGCCGAGGGGTTGGCAATTCACCCCTCCACTTT
TRBV13,once,NA,TRBJ1-6,CASSSLSSPLHF,TGTGCCAGCAGCTCCCTCAGTTCACCCCTCCACTTT
TRBV4-2,NA,TRBD2,TRBJ2-5,CASSQDRTSGLRITKTQYF,TGTGCCAGCAGCCAAGATAGGACTAGCGGGTTGAGGATAACGAAGACCCAGTACTTC
TRBV28,NA,TRBD1,TRBJ1-1,CASSLRGLGAFF,TGTGCCAGCAGTTTAAGGGGGCTGGGAGCTTTCTTT
TRBV7-9,NA,NA,TRBJ2-1,CASSLGGVYEQFF,TGTGCCAGCAGCTTAGGAGGGGTGTACGAGCAGTTCTTC
TRBV6-1,NA,TRBD1,TRBJ2-7,CASSAIGGPEYF,TGTGCCAGCAGTGCAATAGGGGGCCCAGAATACTTC